The source of this T cell receptor beta chain is a study of T cell responses to AZD1222 COVID-19 vaccine. Study-wide results and limits: Targets within unmutated variant regions were reportedly found for nearly half of spike-specific TCRs.

Notes on this clone: Its target is not known.

The germline V and J ends were trimmed by 1 base and 1 base, with 11 bases remaining between them. CDR3 size: 15 residues. Germline CDR1 LNHNV, CDR2 YYDKDF (reference sequence). The method was immunoSEQ multiplex PCR; TCRdb's version includes in-frame clones alone and lacks a portion of them. The sample records about 130,000 clones, approximately 90% being singletons. The clonotype was recovered from an adult in good health. This chain uses TRBV15 with TRBJ2-7, with D possibly being TRBD1 (6 bases). Material: peripheral blood, obtained on day 0 of AZD1222 vaccination. CDR3 nucleotides: TGTGCCACCAGCAGAGGGTCGGACAGTTCCTACGAGCAGTACTTC. It specifies CATSRGSDSSYEQYF.